The source of this T cell receptor (beta chain) is a study of blood T cells in healthy people across ages. A J-beta primer mix and a sample-barcoded 5' primer were used in a second PCR of roughly 7 to 12 cycles. TCRdb re-analysed the 5' RACE reads in MiXCR, keeping a single row per CDR3 protein. The table lists 1.5 million or so distinct CDR3 sequences, 40% to 50% of them singletons. Donors each provided 9.5 to 10 milliliters of peripheral blood. Isolation yielded PBMCs, at least 7 million per sample, in every case. The V gene lost 4 bases and the J gene lost 8 bases, with 20 bases spanning the gap. This CDR3 contains 16 residues.

V is TRBV12-3 or TRBV12-4 and J is TRBJ1-4, with D possibly TRBD1 on 5 matching bases. The specimen was blood. The TCR was taken from a woman under 30 in good health. CDR3 sequence reads: CASSSTRGEGYEKLFF. Here the CDR3 DNA reads TGTGCCAGCAGTTCAACTCGAGGGGAAGGTTACGAAAAACTGTTTTTT.